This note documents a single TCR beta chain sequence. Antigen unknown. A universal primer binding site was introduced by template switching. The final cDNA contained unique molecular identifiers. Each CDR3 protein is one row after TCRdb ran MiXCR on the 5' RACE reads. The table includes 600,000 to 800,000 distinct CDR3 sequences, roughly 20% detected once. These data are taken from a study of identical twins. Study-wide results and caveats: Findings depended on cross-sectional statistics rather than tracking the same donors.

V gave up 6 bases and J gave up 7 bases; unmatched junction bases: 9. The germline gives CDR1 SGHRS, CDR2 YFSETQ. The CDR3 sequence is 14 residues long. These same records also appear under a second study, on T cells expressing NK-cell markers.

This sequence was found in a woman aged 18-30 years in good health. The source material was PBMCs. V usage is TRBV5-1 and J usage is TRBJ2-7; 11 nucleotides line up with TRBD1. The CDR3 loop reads CASNPGQGAPEQYF. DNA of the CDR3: TGCGCCAGCAACCCCGGACAGGGGGCGCCTGAGCAGTACTTC.